These T cell receptor beta chains were read from a single sample in a study of Ad26.COV2.S vaccination and SARS-CoV-2 variants. The protocol was immunoSEQ multiplex PCR, while the TCRdb copy is restricted to in-frame clones and leaves out a portion. The sample shows 410,000 or so clones, approximately 92% of them seen only once. The sample in question was peripheral blood, obtained in a trial of Ad26.COV2.S vaccine versus placebo. These receptors all stem from a person aged 18-60 years who received the Ad26.COV2.S COVID-19 vaccine or a placebo. Both conserved end residues are part of each CDR3. Each record gives: D gene, J gene, V gene, clone size, CDR3 length, CDR3 DNA, CDR3 protein. D genes are given only for firm matches. Only part of the rows carry a size: once, few, many, or a class if the clone is expanded.

D: TRBD2; J: TRBJ2-1; V: TRBV7-9; size: NA; length: 15; DNA: TGTGCCAGCAGCTTAGTCCCTAGCGGGGGGTATGAGCAGTTCTTC; CDR3: CASSLVPSGGYEQFF
D: NA; J: TRBJ2-7; V: TRBV7-2; size: NA; length: 14; DNA: TGTGCCAGCAGCGATCCGGGCCTAACCTACGAGCAGTACTTC; CDR3: CASSDPGLTYEQYF
D: TRBD1; J: TRBJ1-1; V: TRBV12-3/TRBV12-4; size: NA; length: 13; DNA: TGTGCCGGACAACAGGGGCCCGGGACTGAAGCTTTCTTT; CDR3: CAGQQGPGTEAFF
D: TRBD1; J: TRBJ2-7; V: TRBV27; size: NA; length: 15; DNA: TGTGCCAGCAGTACTCTCCGGGACAGCCCCGAAGAGCAGTACTTC; CDR3: CASSTLRDSPEEQYF
D: NA; J: TRBJ2-7; V: TRBV11-2; size: NA; length: 14; DNA: TGTGCCAGCAGCTTAGGACAACTGGGTTACGAGCAGTACTTC; CDR3: CASSLGQLGYEQYF
D: NA; J: TRBJ1-4; V: TRBV7-2; size: once; length: 14; DNA: TGTGCCAGCAGCCTGACCCGGGCTAATGAAAAACTGTTTTTT; CDR3: CASSLTRANEKLFF
D: NA; J: TRBJ2-2; V: TRBV4-3; size: NA; length: 12; DNA: TGCGCCAGCAGCCAAGATCTCGGGGAGCTGTTTTTT; CDR3: CASSQDLGELFF
D: NA; J: TRBJ2-7; V: TRBV11-3; size: NA; length: 12; DNA: TGTGCCAGCAGCGCATCGACAGGAGAGCAGTACTTC; CDR3: CASSASTGEQYF
D: NA; J: TRBJ2-2; V: TRBV4-2; size: NA; length: 15; DNA: TGTGCCAGCAGCCAAGCGTGGAGCCGCGCCGGGGAGCTGTTTTTT; CDR3: CASSQAWSRAGELFF
D: NA; J: TRBJ1-1; V: TRBV28; size: NA; length: 15; DNA: TGTGCCAGCAGTTCCGCCCGGGCTCTGAACACTGAAGCTTTCTTT; CDR3: CASSSARALNTEAFF
D: TRBD1; J: TRBJ1-6; V: TRBV28; size: NA; length: 17; DNA: TGTGCCAGCCTCACAGGGGTTGATGCGTCCTATAATTCACCCCTCCACTTT; CDR3: CASLTGVDASYNSPLHF
D: NA; J: TRBJ2-3; V: TRBV5-1; size: few; length: 14; DNA: TGCGCCAGCAGAGCCGACAGCAACACAGATACGCAGTATTTT; CDR3: CASRADSNTDTQYF
D: NA; J: TRBJ2-7; V: TRBV5-4; size: few; length: 13; DNA: TGTGCCAGCAGCTTGACAGGGAGGTACGAGCAGTACTTC; CDR3: CASSLTGRYEQYF
D: TRBD1; J: TRBJ2-3; V: TRBV5-5; size: NA; length: 16; DNA: TGTGCCAGCAGCTTGGAGGGACAGGTCGCCACAGATACGCAGTATTTT; CDR3: CASSLEGQVATDTQYF
D: NA; J: TRBJ2-3; V: TRBV9; size: NA; length: 15; DNA: TGTGCCAGCAGCCCTCTAAGCCCTCAGGAAGATACGCAGTATTTT; CDR3: CASSPLSPQEDTQYF
D: NA; J: TRBJ1-5; V: TRBV19; size: NA; length: 13; DNA: TGTGCCAGTAGGAGACAGAGAAATCAGCCCCAGCATTTT; CDR3: CASRRQRNQPQHF
D: TRBD2; J: TRBJ2-1; V: TRBV7-2; size: NA; length: 15; DNA: TGTGCCAGCAGTCTCGGGGGGGCTTTCTACAATGAGCAGTTCTTC; CDR3: CASSLGGAFYNEQFF
D: TRBD2; J: TRBJ2-7; V: TRBV6-1; size: NA; length: 15; DNA: TGTGCCAGCAGTGAAGGGGCGGGGGAAGCGTACGAGCAGTACTTC; CDR3: CASSEGAGEAYEQYF
D: NA; J: TRBJ1-2; V: TRBV11-2; size: NA; length: 13; DNA: TGTGCCAGCAGCTCCCCTCTTGAGCTAAACTACACCTTC; CDR3: CASSSPLELNYTF
D: NA; J: TRBJ1-2; V: TRBV19; size: NA; length: 14; DNA: TGTGCCAGTAGTCCCAGAGGACGGACCTATGGCTACACCTTC; CDR3: CASSPRGRTYGYTF
D: NA; J: TRBJ2-2; V: TRBV4-1; size: NA; length: 14; DNA: TGCGCCAGCAGCCAAGATCGAGGTCCCGGGGAGCTGTTTTTT; CDR3: CASSQDRGPGELFF
D: TRBD1; J: TRBJ1-2; V: TRBV10-2; size: once; length: 14; DNA: TGCGCCAGCAGGGAGACAGGGTCTAACTATGGCTACACCTTC; CDR3: CASRETGSNYGYTF
D: TRBD1; J: TRBJ2-7; V: TRBV4-1; size: few; length: 16; DNA: TGCGCCAGCAGCCAAGCCTGGGGACAGGGGTTTTACGAGCAGTACTTC; CDR3: CASSQAWGQGFYEQYF
D: TRBD1; J: TRBJ2-7; V: TRBV27; size: NA; length: 14; DNA: TGTGCCAGCAGGATCGACAGGGGGCTTGGCGAGCAGTACTTC; CDR3: CASRIDRGLGEQYF
D: NA; J: TRBJ1-2; V: TRBV18; size: NA; length: 22; DNA: TGTGCCAGCTCACCACGAAGGGACGGGGGATCCTCGACGGGTCTAGCTAACTATGGCTACACCTTC; CDR3: CASSPRRDGGSSTGLANYGYTF
D: NA; J: TRBJ2-2; V: TRBV5-1; size: NA; length: 16; DNA: TGCGCCAGCAGCTTGGAACCGGTTCCAACAGGCGGGGAGCTGTTTTTT; CDR3: CASSLEPVPTGGELFF
D: TRBD1; J: TRBJ2-3; V: TRBV5-1; size: once; length: 17; DNA: TGCGCCAGCGGGACAGGGCAGAGAGGAATGAGCACAGATACGCAGTATTTT; CDR3: CASGTGQRGMSTDTQYF
D: TRBD1; J: TRBJ1-5; V: TRBV2; size: NA; length: 13; DNA: TGTGCCAGCACCCGGGACAGTTATCAGCCCCAGCATTTT; CDR3: CASTRDSYQPQHF
D: NA; J: TRBJ1-4; V: TRBV3-1/TRBV3-2; size: once; length: 12; DNA: TGTGCCAGCAGCCAAGAGGGTGAAAAACTGTTTTTT; CDR3: CASSQEGEKLFF
D: NA; J: TRBJ2-7; V: TRBV4-3; size: NA; length: 14; DNA: TGCGCCAGCAGCCAAGGACGGCTCTACTACGAGCAGTACTTC; CDR3: CASSQGRLYYEQYF
D: NA; J: TRBJ2-1; V: TRBV27; size: NA; length: 14; DNA: TGTGCCAGCAGTCGTCAGGGGTCCTACAATGAGCAGTTCTTC; CDR3: CASSRQGSYNEQFF
D: NA; J: TRBJ2-3; V: TRBV28; size: NA; length: 15; DNA: TGTGCCAGCAGTTTTCCCCGATTCCGCACAGATACGCAGTATTTT; CDR3: CASSFPRFRTDTQYF
D: TRBD1; J: TRBJ2-5; V: TRBV5-4; size: NA; length: 15; DNA: TGTGCCAGCAGCAAGGGACAGGACTACCAAGAGACCCAGTACTTC; CDR3: CASSKGQDYQETQYF
D: TRBD1; J: TRBJ2-6; V: TRBV11-2; size: NA; length: 15; DNA: TGTGCCAGCAGCCTGGACAGGGCTGGGGCCAACGTCCTGACTTTC; CDR3: CASSLDRAGANVLTF
D: TRBD1; J: TRBJ2-7; V: TRBV4-1; size: once; length: 14; DNA: TGCGCCAGCAGCCCTCGGACAGGTCCGGGTGAGCAGTACTTC; CDR3: CASSPRTGPGEQYF
D: NA; J: TRBJ1-2; V: TRBV5-1; size: few; length: 13; DNA: TGCGCCAGCAGCTACCCCGACGGGTATGGCTACACCTTC; CDR3: CASSYPDGYGYTF
D: NA; J: TRBJ2-1; V: TRBV10-2; size: NA; length: 15; DNA: TGCGCCAGCACCCCGGGATGGGAACGGTACAATGAGCAGTTCTTC; CDR3: CASTPGWERYNEQFF